The 30 T cell receptor beta chains below were found in one sample sequenced in a study of blood T cell repertoires in COVID-19. Sequencing used immunoSEQ multiplex PCR; TCRdb keeps in-frame clones, though not all of them. The data hold roughly 170,000 clones, with about 86% observed a single time. The material sequenced was PBMCs or T cells enriched from blood (not recorded which). These receptors all come from a woman between 50 and 59 years old in a cohort exposed to, infected with or recovered from COVID-19 (not recorded which).

The table lists this clone with a few counts. The chain uses TRBV24-1 and TRBJ2-5; 8 nucleotides align to TRBD1. The CDR3 totals 16 residues. V lost 0 bases, J lost 0 bases, and 2 bases stayed unmatched. Germline loops: CDR1 KGHDR, CDR2 SFDVKD. Here the CDR3 reads CATSDLARGHQETQYF. CDR3 coding DNA: TGTGCCACCAGTGATTTGGCCAGGGGGCACCAAGAGACCCAGTACTTC.

The V and J genes are TRBV18 and TRBJ1-1, with 8 bases that match TRBD1. The CDR3 consists of 15 residues. Germline V lookup: CDR1 KGHSH, CDR2 LQKENI. The V and J ends lost 3 bases and 1 base, in that order; junction bases with no gene match: 4. The CDR3 DNA reads TGTGCCAGCTCACCGGGGACAGGTCGGAACACTGAAGCTTTCTTT. Residues: CASSPGTGRNTEAFF.

The chain carries TRBV5-4 and TRBJ1-1; weak D call: TRBD1 (6 bases). Per germline, CDR1 SGHNT and CDR2 YYREEE (reference sequence). There are 14 residues in the CDR3. V was shortened by 4 bases and J by 1 base, with 11 bases between the two germline ends. The CDR3, as DNA: TGTGCCAGCAGCAGTCCGGGACAGAACACTGAAGCTTTCTTT. It translates to CASSSPGQNTEAFF.

The chain has TRBV7-2 and TRBJ1-6; TRBD1 matches 9 bases. The ends lost 5 bases at V and 7 bases at J; junction bases unmatched: 3. The CDR3 sequence is 14 residues long. The germline V gene encodes CDR1 SGHTA and CDR2 FQGNSA. CDR3 amino acids: CASSAGTGNSPLHF. The DNA of the CDR3 is TGTGCCAGCAGCGCAGGGACAGGGAATTCACCCCTCCACTTT.

The genes are TRBV12-5 and TRBJ2-5, with TRBD2 identical over 7 bases. Germline V gives CDR1 LGHNT, CDR2 FRNRAP. V lost 3 bases to trimming and J lost 4 bases; unmatched junction nucleotides: 20. CDR3 length: 19 amino acids. The CDR3 protein is CASGFQNKSGLADLETQYF. The CDR3 nucleotides are TGTGCTAGTGGTTTTCAAAATAAATCCGGGCTAGCGGACTTAGAGACCCAGTACTTC.

V and J are TRBV19 and TRBJ2-2; a possible D gene is TRBD1 (6 bases). The V and J ends lost 7 bases and 0 bases respectively, with 12 bases between them. The CDR3 spans 15 residues. Germline V gives CDR1 LNHDA, CDR2 SQIVND (reference sequence). DNA for the CDR3: TGTGCCAGTAAACAACAGGGAACGAACACCGGGGAGCTGTTTTTT. The encoded protein is CASKQQGTNTGELFF.

This chain joins TRBV6-4 and TRBJ1-6; 7 bases align to TRBD1. Looked up from germline, CDR1 is MRHNA and CDR2 is SNTAGT. This CDR3 comprises 17 residues. With 2 bases clipped from V and 6 bases from J, the junction kept 10 bases outside the gene matches. In DNA form, the CDR3 reads TGTGCCAGCAGTGACGGTACAGGGGCGATTCTTAATTCACCCCTCCACTTT. Amino acids: CASSDGTGAILNSPLHF.

The chain combines TRBV5-1 with TRBJ1-2; D gene ambiguous. Germline assignment: CDR1 SGHRS and CDR2 YFSETQ. The CDR3 has 13 amino acids. Between the trimmed V and J ends, which lost 4 bases and 8 bases, there was a span of 15 bases. CDR3 amino acids: CASSTRNLEGYTF. The CDR3 DNA is TGCGCCAGCAGCACCCGGAATCTGGAGGGCTACACCTTC.

V and J are TRBV27 and TRBJ2-7, with 11 bases that match TRBD2. CDR1 and CDR2 from the germline V gene are MNHEY and SMNVEV (reference sequence). The CDR3 is made up of 15 amino acids. The ends lost 4 bases at V and 2 bases at J; junction bases unmatched: 4. CDR3 coding DNA: TGTGCCAGCAGTTCCCTAGCGGGGGGCACCTACGAGCAGTACTTC. Translation gives CASSSLAGGTYEQYF.

The chain is built from TRBV3-1 (or the pseudogene TRBV3-2) and TRBJ1-4; 7 bases fit TRBD1. CDR1 LGHDT and CDR2 YNNKEL come from the germline V gene (reference sequence). The junction had 6 bases not matched to a gene; V was cut back by 5 bases and J by 3 bases. CDR3 size: 15 residues. This CDR3 is CASSTQGMANEKLFF. DNA for the CDR3: TGTGCCAGCAGCACACAGGGGATGGCTAATGAAAAACTGTTTTTT.

The chain carries TRBV24-1 and TRBJ2-3; 10 bases line up with TRBD2. CDR3 size: 15 residues. Germline V gene data show CDR1 as KGHDR and CDR2 as SFDVKD. J gave up 6 bases and V 7 bases, and 9 bases lay outside the gene matches. CDR3 bases: TGTGCCACCAGGTCGGGACTAGCGCCTATTGATACGCAGTATTTT. This encodes CATRSGLAPIDTQYF.

In this sample, this clone turned up once. The rearrangement joins TRBV19 to TRBJ2-3; TRBD1 is a possible D gene (6 bases). There are 15 residues in the CDR3. Trimming shortened V by 0 bases and J by 1 base, and 8 bases separated the two germline ends. Per the germline V gene, CDR1 is LNHDA and CDR2 is SQIVND (reference sequence). CDR3 in DNA: TGTGCCAGTAGTATAGACCCAGGGGGCACAGATACGCAGTATTTT. Translation: CASSIDPGGTDTQYF.

V usage is TRBV28 and J usage is TRBJ2-7; 8 bases align to TRBD2. V trimming: 6 bases; J trimming: 3 bases; junction bases outside the gene matches: 4. This CDR3 has 13 amino acids. From germline, CDR1 is MDHEN and CDR2 SYDVKM. In DNA form, the CDR3 reads TGTGCCAGCAGCGGCGGGGGGCTCTACGAGCAGTACTTC. As protein: CASSGGGLYEQYF.

This clone was counted between two and nine times. The rearrangement uses TRBV28 and TRBJ1-5, with D possibly matching TRBD1 (5 bases). Germline assignment: CDR1 MDHEN and CDR2 SYDVKM. V lost 9 bases and J lost 5, with 14 bases in between. This CDR3 has 13 amino acids. In nucleotides, the CDR3 is TGTGCCAGTAGGACAACTTCATATCAGCCCCAGCATTTT. Its protein product is CASRTTSYQPQHF.

V is TRBV6-5 and J is TRBJ1-5; D ambiguous. Trimming removed 6 bases at V and 2 bases at J, with 5 bases between. The CDR3 covers 12 residues. Germline values: CDR1 MNHEY, CDR2 SVGAGI. The CDR3 reads CASSLRNQPQHF. The CDR3 nucleotides are TGTGCCAGCAGCCTACGCAATCAGCCCCAGCATTTT.

The J gene is TRBJ1-3, the V gene TRBV5-1, with TRBD1 identical over 7 bases. There are 15 residues in the CDR3. The V gene end was trimmed by 2 bases and the J gene end by 4 bases; junction bases not matched to a gene: 6. Germline V CDR1 and CDR2: SGHRS, YFSETQ. The CDR3 here is CASSFEGAEGNTIYF. The CDR3 bases are TGCGCCAGCAGCTTTGAGGGGGCTGAAGGAAACACCATATATTTT.

The chain combines TRBV4-1 with TRBJ2-3, with 13 bases matching TRBD2. The germline V gene has CDR1 MGHRA and CDR2 YSYEKL. V lost 4 bases, J lost 5 bases, and 12 bases stayed unmatched. The CDR3 is made up of 18 amino acids. CDR3 in amino acids: CASSRGLAGVGEGDTQYF. The DNA of the CDR3 is TGCGCCAGCAGCCGCGGACTAGCGGGAGTAGGAGAAGGAGATACGCAGTATTTT.

The rearrangement joins TRBV27 to TRBJ1-2; weak D call: TRBD1 (6 bases). The CDR3 loop spans 13 amino acids. Germline V gene data show CDR1 as MNHEY and CDR2 as SMNVEV (reference sequence). Trimming removed 3 bases from V and 5 bases from J, with 10 bases in between. CDR3 in DNA: TGTGCCAGCAGTTTCCCAGGGGCATATGGCTACACCTTC. This gives the protein CASSFPGAYGYTF.

The rearrangement joins TRBV11-2 to TRBJ1-1; perhaps TRBD1 as D (5 bases). CDR3 size: 13 residues. V was cut by 5 bases and J by 1 base, with 8 bases left in between. Germline loops: CDR1 SGHAT, CDR2 FQNNGV. The CDR3: CASSATGNTEAFF. Here the CDR3 DNA reads TGTGCCAGCAGCGCTACAGGGAACACTGAAGCTTTCTTT.

On this clone: The same CDR3 arises from other DNA sequences in this sample as well. The chain has TRBV5-1 and TRBJ2-7; a weak D match, TRBD2 (5 bases). The germline V gene has CDR1 SGHRS and CDR2 YFSETQ. CDR3 length: 13 amino acids. V lost 0 bases, J lost 3 bases, and 7 bases lay in between. In DNA, the CDR3 is TGCGCCAGCAGCTTGGCGGGGAGCTACGAGCAGTACTTC. Translated: CASSLAGSYEQYF.

This clone is a singleton in its sample. This chain joins TRBV27 and TRBJ1-1; TRBD1 aligns across 11 bases. This CDR3 has 19 amino acids. CDR1 is MNHEY, CDR2 SMNVEV, per germline (reference sequence). V was clipped by 5 bases and J by 0 bases; unmatched bases: 14. The CDR3 region is CASSPPSGTGGFMNTEAFF. For the CDR3, the DNA is TGTGCCAGCAGTCCGCCGTCCGGGACAGGGGGTTTCATGAACACTGAAGCTTTCTTT.

This chain joins TRBV2 and TRBJ1-4; the match to TRBD1 covers 7 bases. The junction had 8 bases not matched to a gene; V was cut back by 8 bases and J by 8 bases. CDR3 length: 13 amino acids. Per germline, CDR1 SNHLY and CDR2 FYNNEI. CDR3 sequence: CASHTGTEEKLFF. The CDR3 DNA follows: TGTGCCAGCCATACCGGGACAGAGGAAAAACTGTTTTTT. The variable domain in full, with the rest retrieved from reference TRBV2 and TRBJ1-4, is EPEVTQTPSHQVTQMGQEVILRCVPISNHLYFYWYRQILGQKVEFLVSFYNNEISEKSEIFDDQFSVERPDGSNFTLKIRSTKLEDSAMYFCASHTGTEEKLFFGSGTQLSVL.

This chain connects TRBV19 to TRBJ2-5, with TRBD2 matching 12 bases. Germline CDR1 is LNHDA and CDR2 is SQIVND (reference sequence). J was trimmed by 5 bases and V by 5 bases; bases with no gene match: 12. This CDR3 has 17 amino acids. The CDR3 region has the DNA TGTGCCAGTAGTGCCTCCGGACTAGCGGGACAACTGGAGACCCAGTACTTC. This codes for CASSASGLAGQLETQYF.

The chain joins TRBV19 to TRBJ2-1; 9 nucleotides line up with TRBD1. The germline CDR1 and CDR2 sequences are LNHDA and SQIVND (reference sequence). The CDR3 has 14 residues. J was trimmed by 8 bases and V by 6 bases; bases with no gene match: 8. In DNA, the CDR3 is TGTGCCAGTAGGCGACAGGGGGAACGGGATGAGCAGTTCTTC. Translating gives CASRRQGERDEQFF.

The chain uses TRBV19 and TRBJ2-5, with D possibly being TRBD2 (7 bases). This CDR3 has 15 amino acids. The V and J ends lost 1 base and 5 bases respectively, with 14 bases between them. Germline assignment: CDR1 LNHDA and CDR2 SQIVND (reference sequence). CDR3 DNA sequence: TGTGCCAGTAGTATAGTTCTGGGGGGGCGCGAGACCCAGTACTTC. It translates to CASSIVLGGRETQYF.

The chain couples TRBV5-3 to TRBJ2-5, with a tentative D call TRBD2 (5 bases). TRBV5-3 is reported as an ORF; its role is uncertain. The CDR3 has 14 amino acids. The V gene lost 9 bases and the J gene lost 4 bases, with 19 bases spanning the gap. The CDR3 here is CAKQAPDFPETQYF. The CDR3 region has the DNA TGTGCCAAACAAGCACCGGACTTCCCAGAGACCCAGTACTTC.

This clone appeared a few times. This chain links TRBV12-3 or TRBV12-4 with TRBJ1-1; D is undetermined. V dropped 3 bases and J dropped 1 base, with 3 bases sitting between them. This CDR3 comprises 12 residues. The chain's CDR3 is CASSFQNTEAFF. The CDR3 coding sequence is TGTGCCAGCAGTTTCCAGAACACTGAAGCTTTCTTT.

The V gene is TRBV19, the J gene TRBJ1-4; TRBD1 matches 7 bases. CDR3 size: 16 residues. V was clipped by 4 bases and J by 4 bases; unmatched bases: 9. The germline gives CDR1 LNHDA, CDR2 SQIVND (reference sequence). CDR3 loop: CASSTSDRALNEKLFF. Here the CDR3 DNA reads TGTGCCAGTAGTACCTCTGACAGGGCGCTTAATGAAAAACTGTTTTTT.

This clone was picked up one time. The chain recombines TRBV10-3 with TRBJ1-6; a weak D match, TRBD1 (5 bases). Trimming stripped 2 bases from V and 9 bases from J, with 14 bases between. CDR3 size: 15 residues. Per germline, CDR1 ENHRY and CDR2 SYGVKD. CDR3 loop: CAISEMVAGSSPLHF. The CDR3 DNA is TGTGCCATCAGTGAGATGGTGGCAGGGTCTTCACCCCTCCACTTT.

This rearrangement joins TRBV28 to TRBJ1-2; D might be TRBD1 (5 bases). The CDR3 consists of 13 residues. The germline gives CDR1 MDHEN, CDR2 SYDVKM. The V and J ends lost 2 bases and 8 bases respectively, with 12 bases between them. The CDR3 loop is CASSLGQGGGYTF. The CDR3 bases are TGTGCCAGCAGTTTAGGGCAGGGAGGAGGCTACACCTTC.